Below, 28 T cell receptor beta chains from the same sample are listed, as sequenced in a study of post-analysis software for immune sequencing data. General study points: Roughly five TRBV segments appeared more often in patients than in controls, and TRBV5-6, TRBV5-1 and TRBV20-1 were among these.

No antigen has been identified for these receptors. The TCR beta cDNA libraries contained unique molecular identifiers. TCRdb recomputed calls from the PCR reads with MiXCR, one row per CDR3 protein. The repertoire consists of hundreds of thousands of distinct CDR3 sequences, with approximately 45% occurring once and the leading ten covering about 12%. Material for sequencing was blood. The receptors stem from a girl aged 10 to 17 with multiple sclerosis.

The chain links TRBV10-3 to TRBJ2-7; 9 bases are a match to TRBD1. After removal of 6 bases from V and 1 base from J, the junction contained 10 bases not matched to a gene. The CDR3 is 16 amino acids. Germline values: CDR1 ENHRY, CDR2 SYGVKD. The DNA for the CDR3 is TGTGCCATCAGAAAAACAAGGGACAGGGATTCCTACGAGCAGTACTTC. This encodes CAIRKTRDRDSYEQYF.

V gene TRBV15 combines with J gene TRBJ2-7, with a possible D match to TRBD2 (6 bases). Germline lookup yields CDR1 LNHNV and CDR2 YYDKDF (reference sequence). The CDR3 has 17 residues. Trimming left V 1 base short and J 0 bases short, with 16 bases between. CDR3 nucleotide sequence: TGTGCCACCAGCAGAGGTGGGGACTCACTCCACTCCTACGAGCAGTACTTC. This translates into CATSRGGDSLHSYEQYF.

Note on this clonotype: A read error is possible here, since a much larger clone lies one base away. V gene TRBV6-4 combines with J gene TRBJ1-2; D ambiguous. The CDR3 runs 17 residues. V dropped 5 bases and J dropped 7 bases, with 26 bases sitting between them. Germline V CDR1 and CDR2: MRHNA, SNTAGT. In DNA form, the CDR3 reads TGTGCCAGCAGTCTTTCCCCCGAGACACCCGCACGCTCTGGCTACACCTTC. Translation: CASSLSPETPARSGYTF.

At least ten counts were recorded for this clonotype. This rearrangement joins TRBV10-3 to TRBJ2-5; D gene uncertain. Germline loops: CDR1 ENHRY, CDR2 SYGVKD. Trimming shortened V by 0 bases and J by 5 bases, and 4 bases separated the two germline ends. The CDR3 runs 12 residues. The CDR3 nucleotides are TGTGCCATCAGTGAGTCGAGGGAGACCCAGTACTTC. Translated, it gives CAISESRETQYF.

This clonotype was seen only a few times. The V and J genes are TRBV18 and TRBJ2-3, with D hard to call. With 0 bases removed from V and 3 bases from J, the gap between germline ends came to 7 bases. The CDR3 sequence is 14 residues long. Germline lookup yields CDR1 KGHSH and CDR2 LQKENI. CDR3 sequence (DNA): TGTGCCAGCTCACCACCCACCCAGACAGATACGCAGTATTTT. Translating it yields CASSPPTQTDTQYF.

A few counts support this clonotype. The genes are TRBV4-3 and TRBJ2-5; D call uncertain. The CDR3 consists of 14 residues. Trimming pared 1 base from V and 4 bases from J, leaving 10 bases between. Germline V lookup: CDR1 LGHNA, CDR2 YSLEER. As DNA, the CDR3 is TGCGCCAGCAGCCAAGTTGGGGAAGGAGAGACCCAGTACTTC. It encodes CASSQVGEGETQYF.

In this sample, this clonotype turned up once. The chain carries TRBV3-1 and TRBJ1-1, with TRBD1 as a possible D gene (6 bases). CDR1 is LGHDT and CDR2 is YNNKEL in the germline V gene (reference sequence). The CDR3 totals 12 residues. V shed 7 bases and J shed 4 bases, with 10 bases lying between them. CDR3 sequence: CASKQGSTEAFF. The CDR3 DNA follows: TGTGCCAGCAAACAGGGTAGCACTGAAGCTTTCTTT.

This clonotype was seen more than once but under ten times. The chain is built from TRBV6-6 and TRBJ1-2; the D gene is possibly TRBD1 (5 bases). Trimming removed 6 bases at V and 7 bases at J, with 18 bases between. Germline V gene data show CDR1 as MNHNY and CDR2 as SVGAGI (reference sequence). The CDR3 runs 14 residues. The CDR3 region is CASSLDGAAGGYTF. The CDR3 nucleotides read TGTGCCAGCAGCCTGGACGGGGCGGCGGGTGGCTACACCTTC.

The CDR3 nucleotides read TGTGCCAGCAGCTTAGTGAAGCGGGATACGCAGTATTTT. Translating gives CASSLVKRDTQYF. This chain joins TRBV7-2 and TRBJ2-3, with a weak D call TRBD2 (5 bases). The ends were cut back, 1 base at V and 6 bases at J, with 8 bases in the middle. The CDR3 length is 13 residues. Germline CDR1 reads SGHTA; CDR2 reads FQGNSA.

This clonotype was seen a handful of times. The V and J genes are TRBV20-1 and TRBJ1-5, with TRBD1 as a possible D gene (5 bases). The V end was cut by 5 bases, the J end by 4 bases, with 12 bases between. CDR1 is DFQATT, CDR2 SNEGSKA, per germline (reference sequence). CDR3 length equals 13 residues. The CDR3 protein is CSAHGTANQPQHF. CDR3 in DNA: TGCAGTGCTCACGGGACCGCGAATCAGCCCCAGCATTTT.

V is TRBV12-5 and J is TRBJ2-5, with no clear D. This CDR3 is built from 15 residues. Germline loops: CDR1 LGHNT, CDR2 FRNRAP. Trimming left V 0 bases short and J 5 bases short, with 13 bases between. CDR3 sequence: CASGLVLLSIETQYF. The CDR3 DNA sequence: TGTGCTAGTGGTTTGGTACTGCTTTCCATCGAGACCCAGTACTTC.

The CDR3 sequence is CASSSDLPSYNEQFF. Written as DNA, the CDR3 is TGTGCCAGCAGTTCGGACCTCCCCTCCTACAATGAGCAGTTCTTC. The V call is TRBV6-5, the J call TRBJ2-1, with no clear D. V lost 4 bases and J lost 0, with 10 bases in between. The CDR3 spans 15 residues. Germline V CDR1 and CDR2: MNHEY, SVGAGI.

The V and J genes are TRBV7-2 and TRBJ2-1, with TRBD2 matching 9 bases. The CDR3 consists of 15 residues. After removal of 8 bases from V and 9 bases from J, the junction contained 14 bases not matched to a gene. The germline V gene encodes CDR1 SGHTA and CDR2 FQGNSA. CDR3 in amino acids: CASASLFVTSGEQFF. In DNA form, the CDR3 reads TGTGCCAGCGCCTCCCTCTTTGTGACTAGCGGTGAGCAGTTCTTC.

This clonotype was counted a few times. The gene calls are TRBV4-1 and TRBJ2-1; 14 bases fit TRBD2. V was pared by 2 bases and J by 0 bases, with 9 bases of the junction left unmatched. CDR1 and CDR2 (germline): MGHRA, YSYEKL. This CDR3 is built from 20 residues. Written as DNA, the CDR3 is TGCGCCAGCAGCCAATTTGGACTAGCGGGGGGTCTAAGCTCCTACAATGAGCAGTTCTTC. It yields the protein CASSQFGLAGGLSSYNEQFF.

This clonotype was recorded a few times. The chain carries TRBV12-3 or TRBV12-4 and TRBJ2-7; tentatively, D is TRBD2 (5 bases). V was pared by 4 bases and J by 2 bases, with 15 bases between. This CDR3 contains 15 residues. The CDR3 is CASSSTEDGTYEQYF. As DNA, the CDR3 is TGTGCCAGCAGTTCGACCGAAGACGGGACCTACGAGCAGTACTTC.

The chain uses TRBV7-2 and TRBJ2-1, with D perhaps assigned TRBD1 or TRBD2 (5 bases each). The CDR3 sequence is 13 residues long. Trimming took 2 bases from V and 10 from J, leaving 12 bases between them. Looked up from germline, CDR1 is SGHTA and CDR2 is FQGNSA. The CDR3 is CASSLSWGYEQFF. The CDR3 nucleotides read TGTGCCAGCAGCTTAAGCTGGGGGTACGAGCAGTTCTTC.

V and J are TRBV12-3 or TRBV12-4 and TRBJ1-1; D remains ambiguous. This CDR3 is built from 13 residues. Trimming stripped 6 bases from V and 6 bases from J, with 14 bases between. The CDR3 is CASSRPTGAEAFF. DNA of the CDR3: TGTGCCAGCAGCAGACCTACTGGCGCTGAAGCTTTCTTT.

This clonotype was observed at least ten times. This chain links TRBV12-3 or TRBV12-4 with TRBJ2-5, with no clear D. The CDR3 is 11 residues long. V lost 5 bases and J 4 bases, leaving 5 bases between the germline ends. The CDR3 region is CASSALETQYF. Written as DNA, the CDR3 is TGTGCCAGCAGTGCCCTAGAGACCCAGTACTTC.

This clonotype came up a few times. The chain uses TRBV12-3 or TRBV12-4 and TRBJ1-5; TRBD1 aligns across 8 bases. The CDR3 is 16 residues long. Trimming cost V 2 bases and J 0 bases; bases outside gene matches: 3. The CDR3 spells CASSLTGGFSNQPQHF. In DNA form, the CDR3 reads TGTGCCAGCAGTTTAACAGGGGGGTTTAGCAATCAGCCCCAGCATTTT.

This clonotype was seen more than once but under ten times. The chain has TRBV5-1 and TRBJ1-2, with D possibly being TRBD1 (5 bases). Trimming took 0 bases from V and 2 from J, leaving 11 bases between them. The CDR3 length is 15 residues. Germline V gene sequence: CDR1 SGHRS, CDR2 YFSETQ. The CDR3 bases are TGCGCCAGCAGCTTGGGTGGCGGGACCAACTATGGCTACACCTTC. Its protein product is CASSLGGGTNYGYTF.

The CDR3 loop reads CASSQPGGRFYEQYF. The CDR3, as DNA: TGTGCCAGCAGCCAACCCGGGGGGCGTTTCTACGAGCAGTACTTC. The V call is TRBV12-3 or TRBV12-4, the J call TRBJ2-7, with D tentatively TRBD2 (7 bases). The CDR3 extends over 15 amino acids. V shed 6 bases and J shed 3 bases, with 18 bases lying between them.

The rearrangement uses TRBV29-1 and TRBJ1-2; D perhaps matches TRBD1 (6 bases). CDR3 length equals 12 residues. The germline CDR1 and CDR2 sequences are SQVTM and ANQGSEA. The V end was cut by 4 bases, the J end by 6 bases, with 12 bases between. CDR3 bases: TGCAGCGTTGCCGAAACAGGGCATGGCTACACCTTC. This codes for CSVAETGHGYTF.

The chain joins TRBV12-3 or TRBV12-4 to TRBJ1-5; 8 bases align to TRBD1. Losses at the gene ends were 7 bases for V and 1 base for J; bases not matched to a gene: 9. This CDR3 spans 16 amino acids. The CDR3 here is CASNSWTGKSNQPQHF. The DNA of the CDR3 is TGTGCCAGCAATTCCTGGACAGGGAAAAGCAATCAGCCCCAGCATTTT.

This chain links TRBV7-9 with TRBJ2-3; TRBD2 might be the D (6 bases). Trimming cost V 5 bases and J 7 bases, with 16 bases left between them. CDR1 and CDR2 (germline): SEHNR, FQNEAQ (reference sequence). The CDR3 runs 14 residues. The CDR3 here is CASSPGDWENTQYF. The CDR3 DNA sequence: TGTGCCAGCAGCCCCGGGGACTGGGAGAATACGCAGTATTTT.

The chain has TRBV20-1 and TRBJ2-3; 10 nucleotides match TRBD2. V was clipped by 6 bases and J by 11 bases; unmatched bases: 14. This CDR3 has 14 amino acids. Germline CDR1 and CDR2: DFQATT and SNEGSKA (reference sequence). The CDR3 bases are TGCAGTGCCCTCAGAGGTAGCGGGAGGACCTTGCAGTATTTT. Translating it yields CSALRGSGRTLQYF.

This clonotype has a handful of counts. The chain employs TRBV13 and TRBJ1-1; D gene unclear. Trimming left V 4 bases short and J 1 base short, with 16 bases between. The germline gives CDR1 PRHDT, CDR2 FYEKMQ (reference sequence). The CDR3 is 16 amino acids. CDR3 sequence: CASSSPEGWANTEAFF. For the CDR3, the DNA is TGTGCCAGCAGCTCGCCCGAGGGATGGGCGAACACTGAAGCTTTCTTT.

The chain links TRBV4-1 to TRBJ1-2, with 8 positions matching TRBD1. From germline, CDR1 is MGHRA and CDR2 YSYEKL. The CDR3 runs to 15 residues. Losses at the gene ends were 5 bases for V and 3 bases for J; bases not matched to a gene: 8. CDR3 residues: CASSGQGTGYYGYTF. The CDR3 coding sequence is TGCGCCAGCAGCGGACAGGGTACCGGGTACTATGGCTACACCTTC.

This clonotype was observed a few times. The chain has TRBV6-5 and TRBJ2-7; 9 bases match TRBD2. The J segment lost 5 bases and the V segment lost 4 bases, leaving 9 bases of the junction unmatched. The germline V gene encodes CDR1 MNHEY and CDR2 SVGAGI. The CDR3 has 15 amino acids. Here the CDR3 DNA reads TGTGCCAGCAGTTTCGTCGCGGCTAGCGGGGACGAGCAGTACTTC. Amino acids: CASSFVAASGDEQYF.